This T cell receptor beta chain was captured in a study of breast tumors, draining lymph nodes, adjacent tissues. This clonotype was recorded at least ten times. In germline, CDR1 is SGHDN, CDR2 FVKESK. This CDR3 region has 14 residues. Trimming removed 1 base from V and 1 base from J, with 6 bases in between. TCRdb analysed the multiplex PCR reads with MiXCR anew, one entry per CDR3 protein. The sample includes tens of thousands of distinct CDR3 sequences, over 25% of them seen just once. Samples came from axillary lymph nodes draining the breast cancer. The specimen sequenced was axillary lymph node tissue. The sequence came from a female donor with breast cancer. Some clones in this sample may be carry-over from other donors' samples. This chain links TRBV14 with TRBJ2-3; no clear D. CDR3 in amino acids: CASSQALRTDTQYF. For the CDR3, the DNA is TGTGCCAGCAGCCAAGCCCTCCGCACAGATACGCAGTATTTT.